This TCR beta chain was sequenced in a study of CD8+ T cells in alopecia areata. The CDR3 runs to 13 residues. Trimming shortened V by 6 bases and J by 7 bases, and 16 bases separated the two germline ends. The germline CDR1 and CDR2 sequences are SNHLY and FYNNEI. Once RNA had been extracted, it was reverse transcribed into cDNA to act as the sequencing template. TCRdb's copy holds only in-frame clones and misses some; the assay was immunoSEQ multiplex PCR. The sample consists of approximately 180,000 clones, 67% of them appearing once. This receptor was taken from a human donor with alopecia areata. The sequencing here drew on CD8+ T cells sorted from blood, taken at week 0. J is TRBJ2-7 and V is TRBV2; TRBD2 is a possible D gene (5 bases). In DNA form, the CDR3 reads TGTGCCAGCAGCCAGGCGGTGGACTGGGAGCAGTACTTC. It translates to CASSQAVDWEQYF.